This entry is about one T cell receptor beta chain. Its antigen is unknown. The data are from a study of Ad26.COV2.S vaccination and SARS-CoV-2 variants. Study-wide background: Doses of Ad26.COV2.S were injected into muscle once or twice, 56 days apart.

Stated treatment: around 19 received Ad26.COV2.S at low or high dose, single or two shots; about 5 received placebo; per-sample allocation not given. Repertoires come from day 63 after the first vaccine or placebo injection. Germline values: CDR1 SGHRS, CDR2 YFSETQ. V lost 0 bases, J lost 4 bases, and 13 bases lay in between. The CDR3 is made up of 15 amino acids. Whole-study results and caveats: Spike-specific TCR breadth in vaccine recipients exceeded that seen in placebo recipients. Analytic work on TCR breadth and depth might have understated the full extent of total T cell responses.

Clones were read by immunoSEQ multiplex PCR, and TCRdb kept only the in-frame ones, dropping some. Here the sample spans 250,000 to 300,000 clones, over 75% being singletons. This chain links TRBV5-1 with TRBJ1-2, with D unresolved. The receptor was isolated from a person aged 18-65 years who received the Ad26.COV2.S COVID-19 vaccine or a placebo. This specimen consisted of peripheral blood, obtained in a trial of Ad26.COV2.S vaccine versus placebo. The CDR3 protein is CASSLDAPGLYGYTF. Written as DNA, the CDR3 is TGCGCCAGCAGCTTGGATGCACCCGGCCTCTATGGCTACACCTTC.